What follows are 9 T cell receptor beta chains derived from one specimen sequenced in a study of blood T cell repertoires in COVID-19 (dated by TCRdb to the early 2020s). To prepare the library, the immunoSEQ multiplex PCR assay was applied. Held by TCRdb, this immuneACCESS table contains in-frame sequences only and omits some clones. Under half of the omission traces to an unresolved V gene where checked; the cause of the rest is unknown. This sample comprises about 380,000 clones, about four fifths of them detected only once. Over 0.95% of the sample is taken by the ten largest. Sample: peripheral blood. These receptors all stem from a human donor with acute or convalescent COVID-19. The donor label of this sample is uncertain.

This chain uses TRBV2 with TRBJ1-1, with 9 bases lining up with TRBD1. Unmatched junction bases numbered 7, after V lost 8 bases and J lost 0 bases. CDR1 is SNHLY, CDR2 FYNNEI, per germline. CDR3 length: 15 amino acids. In DNA, the CDR3 is TGTGCCAGCCACAGGGGGCAGGCCCTGAACACTGAAGCTTTCTTT. This sequence encodes CASHRGQALNTEAFF.

The chain joins TRBV18 to TRBJ1-5; TRBD1 is a possible D gene (5 bases). Between the trimmed V and J ends, which lost 2 bases and 0 bases, there was a span of 17 bases. The CDR3 extends over 18 amino acids. Germline CDR1 and CDR2: KGHSH and LQKENI. CDR3 bases: TGTGCCAGCTCACCAGGCTCCGGTGGAGGGGTTAGCAATCAGCCCCAGCATTTT. It encodes CASSPGSGGGVSNQPQHF.

V gene TRBV7-2 combines with J gene TRBJ2-1, with D possibly TRBD2 on 7 matching bases. V was pared by 6 bases and J by 12 bases, with 15 bases between. The CDR3 covers 12 residues. Germline V gene lookup returns CDR1 SGHTA and CDR2 FQGNSA. DNA of the CDR3: TGTGCCAGCAGTAGGGGGGACTACACGCAGTTCTTC. Translating gives CASSRGDYTQFF.

This clone was picked up one time. The chain is built from TRBV5-1 and TRBJ2-5, with 7 positions matching TRBD2. With V trimmed by 0 bases and J by 4 bases, 3 bases remained unmatched. CDR1 and CDR2 (germline): SGHRS, YFSETQ. This CDR3 is 14 amino acids long. The CDR3 loop reads CASSLARGVETQYF. DNA for the CDR3: TGCGCCAGCAGCTTGGCCCGGGGGGTAGAGACCCAGTACTTC.

This rearrangement joins TRBV5-1 to TRBJ1-2; 7 bases line up with TRBD1. Germline loops: CDR1 SGHRS, CDR2 YFSETQ. The ends lost 4 bases at V and 4 bases at J; junction bases unmatched: 10. This CDR3 is built from 15 residues. The DNA for the CDR3 is TGCGCCAGCAGCCCGCGGGACAGCCGTTTCTATGGCTACACCTTC. As protein: CASSPRDSRFYGYTF.

The chain recombines TRBV4-2 with TRBJ1-1, with 8 bases identical to TRBD1. This CDR3 has 15 residues. The V gene's germline CDR1 is LGHNA and CDR2 YNFKEQ. J gave up 4 bases and V 1 base, and 5 bases lay outside the gene matches. The CDR3 sequence: CASSQVQGARTEAFF. The CDR3 DNA reads as TGTGCCAGCAGCCAAGTCCAGGGGGCGCGCACTGAAGCTTTCTTT.

The J gene is TRBJ2-5, the V gene TRBV5-4; the match to TRBD2 covers 7 bases. CDR3 length: 14 amino acids. Per germline, CDR1 SGHNT and CDR2 YYREEE (reference sequence). V gave up 1 base and J gave up 5 bases; unmatched junction bases: 5. The CDR3 here is CASSLMGGVETQYF. As DNA, the CDR3 is TGTGCCAGCAGCTTGATGGGAGGGGTTGAGACCCAGTACTTC.

This rearrangement joins TRBV3-1 (or the pseudogene TRBV3-2) to TRBJ1-3, with D hard to call. CDR3 length: 13 residues. Trimming removed 0 bases at V and 8 bases at J, with 8 bases between. CDR1 LGHDT and CDR2 YNNKEL come from the germline V gene (reference sequence). CDR3 DNA: TGTGCCAGCAGCCAAGACGCGAGGTACACCATATATTTT. Its translation: CASSQDARYTIYF.

This clone is a singleton in its sample. The chain carries TRBV6-5 and TRBJ1-4; TRBD1 is a possible D gene (5 bases). Germline lookup yields CDR1 MNHEY and CDR2 SVGAGI. The CDR3 runs to 14 residues. V lost 7 bases, J lost 0 bases, and 9 bases lay in between. DNA of the CDR3: TGTGCCAGCACCACGGGGGCAACTAATGAAAAACTGTTTTTT. This codes for CASTTGATNEKLFF.